This T cell receptor beta chain was identified in a study of T cells expressing NK-cell markers. About the research overall: It was sorted CD3+CD56+NKG2C+, CD3+CD56+NKG2C- and CD3+CD56-NKG2C+ T cells that supplied the TCR beta repertoires. The sequencing cohort of eight donors included seven HCMV-seropositive individuals and one seronegative individual. Study-level results: Whether expanded NKG2C+ T cell clones were HCMV-specific remained unclear.

Using the 5' RACE reads, TCRdb records one entry per CDR3 protein without DNA. The table lists about 460,000 distinct CDR3 sequences. As concerns this clonotype: Its target is unknown.

This clonotype was obtained from a woman aged 45-59 years in good health. Sequencing was carried out using blood T cells: a sorted CD56 or NKG2C T cell subset, CD4+ or CD8+ T cells, or bulk PBMC T cells (not recorded which).

This chain's CDR3 is CSAPIPSGRVNNEQFF. The J gene is TRBJ2-1, the V gene TRBV20-1; the D call from TCRdb, TRBD2, cannot be confirmed without DNA. Germline V CDR1 and CDR2: DFQATT, SNEGSKA (reference sequence). The CDR3 runs 16 residues.